The 14 T cell receptor beta chains below were found in one sample sequenced in a study of beta chain features in type 1 diabetes. Reverse transcribing all isolated RNA meant expressed TCRB transcripts were sequenced. Libraries were prepared by immunoSEQ multiplex PCR; TCRdb keeps only in-frame clonotypes and omits some of them. The sample lists 300,000 to 450,000 clones; about 19% were seen once. Input material: naive CD4+ T cells from blood. The receptors were sampled from a woman younger than 35 in good health.

The J gene is TRBJ2-2, the V gene TRBV11-2, with D possibly being TRBD1 (6 bases). With 0 bases removed from V and 8 bases from J, the gap between germline ends came to 7 bases. This CDR3 is 13 amino acids long. Germline V gene sequence: CDR1 SGHAT, CDR2 FQNNGV. CDR3 DNA: TGTGCCAGCAGCTTAGAGGGGACAGGGGAGCTGTTTTTT. It codes for CASSLEGTGELFF.

This clone was counted a few times. The chain has TRBV7-6 and TRBJ2-1; 7 nucleotides align to TRBD1. V was pared by 5 bases and J by 3 bases, with 7 bases of the junction left unmatched. The CDR3 covers 15 residues. The V gene's germline CDR1 is SGHVS and CDR2 FNYEAQ. DNA of the CDR3: TGTGCCAGCAGCCCCCGGGACAGCGACTACAATGAGCAGTTCTTC. Its translation is CASSPRDSDYNEQFF.

The chain employs TRBV18 and TRBJ2-6, with D hard to call. V gave up 6 bases and J gave up 2 bases, with 11 bases separating them. This CDR3 region has 15 residues. Germline CDR1 is KGHSH and CDR2 is LQKENI. The CDR3, as DNA: TGTGCCAGCTCCCCAACCGCGGCTGGGGCCAACGTCCTGACTTTC. This gives the protein CASSPTAAGANVLTF. Combining the CDR3 with reference TRBV18 and TRBJ2-6 gives the whole variable domain NAGVMQNPRHLVRRRGQEARLRCSPMKGHSHVYWYRQLPEEGLKFMVYLQKENIIDESGMPKERFSAEFPKEGPSILRIQQVVRGDSAAYFCASSPTAAGANVLTFGAGSRLTVL.

The V gene is TRBV18, the J gene TRBJ1-1; D remains unclear. The germline CDR1 and CDR2 sequences are KGHSH and LQKENI. CDR3 size: 14 residues. Trimming stripped 2 bases from V and 2 bases from J, with 9 bases between. The CDR3 reads CASSPTAINTEAFF. For the CDR3, the DNA is TGTGCCAGCTCACCAACAGCAATTAACACTGAAGCTTTCTTT.

The chain recombines TRBV5-1 with TRBJ2-1, with TRBD1 matching over 9 bases. The CDR3 has 17 amino acids. Unmatched junction bases numbered 10, after V lost 4 bases and J lost 2 bases. CDR1 and CDR2 from the germline V gene are SGHRS and YFSETQ. CDR3 nucleotide sequence: TGCGCCAGCAGCCACAGCTCTACAGGGGGCCCCTACAATGAGCAGTTCTTC. It yields the protein CASSHSSTGGPYNEQFF. Full variable domain (missing parts from reference TRBV5-1 and TRBJ2-1): KAGVTQTPRYLIKTRGQQVTLSCSPISGHRSVSWYQQTPGQGLQFLFEYFSETQRNKGNFPGRFSGRQFSNSRSEMNVSTLELGDSALYLCASSHSSTGGPYNEQFFGPGTRLTVL.

The rearrangement joins TRBV9 to TRBJ1-1; D remains unclear. This CDR3 contains 13 residues. The ends were cut back, 4 bases at V and 5 bases at J, with 12 bases in the middle. CDR1 and CDR2 from the germline V gene are SGDLS and YYNGEE. Here the CDR3 DNA reads TGTGCCAGCAGCTCGGATACAGAGACTGAAGCTTTCTTT. Translated: CASSSDTETEAFF.

This clone occurred a few times. V gene TRBV15 combines with J gene TRBJ2-5, with 8 bases lining up with TRBD2. CDR1 is LNHNV, CDR2 YYDKDF, per germline (reference sequence). The CDR3 totals 14 residues. The V and J ends lost 0 bases and 9 bases, in that order; junction bases with no gene match: 6. Here the CDR3 DNA reads TGTGCCACCAGCAGAGAGTACAGCGGGGGCGCCCAGTACTTC. It yields the protein CATSREYSGGAQYF.

This chain connects TRBV14 to TRBJ1-1; no clear D. Germline V gene data show CDR1 as SGHDN and CDR2 as FVKESK. V gave up 3 bases and J gave up 3 bases, with 14 bases separating them. CDR3 length: 15 residues. The CDR3 sequence: CASSHSLYRDTEAFF. CDR3 DNA: TGTGCCAGCAGCCATTCGCTGTATCGGGACACTGAAGCTTTCTTT.

The rearrangement uses TRBV14 and TRBJ2-3; 9 positions match TRBD2. Germline V gene data show CDR1 as SGHDN and CDR2 as FVKESK. The CDR3 extends over 13 amino acids. V trimming: 8 bases; J trimming: 3 bases; junction bases outside the gene matches: 3. The CDR3 nucleotides are TGTGCCAGCTCGCGGGGGGGAACAGATACGCAGTATTTT. Translating it yields CASSRGGTDTQYF.

CDR3 bases: TGTGCCTGGAGTCGCCGGGACAGATTTTCTTTGCAGTACTTC. Protein sequence: CAWSRRDRFSLQYF. V gene TRBV30 combines with J gene TRBJ2-7; TRBD1 aligns across 7 bases. Germline V gives CDR1 GTSNPN, CDR2 SVGIG (reference sequence). The CDR3 has 14 amino acids. V lost 2 bases to trimming and J lost 9 bases; unmatched junction nucleotides: 13.

This clone turned up a few times. The chain combines TRBV4-2 with TRBJ1-1; D is unclear. The V end was cut by 0 bases, the J end by 6 bases, with 5 bases between. CDR3 size: 12 residues. Germline CDR1 LGHNA, CDR2 YNFKEQ. The CDR3 nucleotides read TGTGCCAGCAGCCAAGACCAGGCTGAAGCTTTCTTT. Translation gives CASSQDQAEAFF.

The chain combines TRBV5-1 with TRBJ2-3, with D unresolved. There are 14 residues in the CDR3. Germline CDR1 and CDR2: SGHRS and YFSETQ. Trimming pared 2 bases from V and 0 bases from J, leaving 7 bases between. In nucleotides, the CDR3 is TGCGCCAGCAGCTTCCAGGTCAGCACAGATACGCAGTATTTT. Its translation: CASSFQVSTDTQYF.

The CDR3 nucleotides read TGTGCCTGGAGTGTACTCGGAGCCGGGGAGCTGTTTTTT. Translation gives CAWSVLGAGELFF. The V call is TRBV30, the J call TRBJ2-2; D remains ambiguous. Germline CDR1 GTSNPN, CDR2 SVGIG (reference sequence). The CDR3 consists of 13 residues. Trimming cost V 0 bases and J 6 bases, with 8 bases left between them.

The table lists this clone with a few counts. V and J are TRBV5-1 and TRBJ2-3; 13 nucleotides align to TRBD2. This CDR3 comprises 17 residues. With 0 bases clipped from V and 2 bases from J, the junction kept 3 bases outside the gene matches. The germline V gene has CDR1 SGHRS and CDR2 YFSETQ. DNA of the CDR3: TGCGCCAGCAGCTTGGCGGGACTAGCGGGGACCACAGATACGCAGTATTTT. Its protein product is CASSLAGLAGTTDTQYF.